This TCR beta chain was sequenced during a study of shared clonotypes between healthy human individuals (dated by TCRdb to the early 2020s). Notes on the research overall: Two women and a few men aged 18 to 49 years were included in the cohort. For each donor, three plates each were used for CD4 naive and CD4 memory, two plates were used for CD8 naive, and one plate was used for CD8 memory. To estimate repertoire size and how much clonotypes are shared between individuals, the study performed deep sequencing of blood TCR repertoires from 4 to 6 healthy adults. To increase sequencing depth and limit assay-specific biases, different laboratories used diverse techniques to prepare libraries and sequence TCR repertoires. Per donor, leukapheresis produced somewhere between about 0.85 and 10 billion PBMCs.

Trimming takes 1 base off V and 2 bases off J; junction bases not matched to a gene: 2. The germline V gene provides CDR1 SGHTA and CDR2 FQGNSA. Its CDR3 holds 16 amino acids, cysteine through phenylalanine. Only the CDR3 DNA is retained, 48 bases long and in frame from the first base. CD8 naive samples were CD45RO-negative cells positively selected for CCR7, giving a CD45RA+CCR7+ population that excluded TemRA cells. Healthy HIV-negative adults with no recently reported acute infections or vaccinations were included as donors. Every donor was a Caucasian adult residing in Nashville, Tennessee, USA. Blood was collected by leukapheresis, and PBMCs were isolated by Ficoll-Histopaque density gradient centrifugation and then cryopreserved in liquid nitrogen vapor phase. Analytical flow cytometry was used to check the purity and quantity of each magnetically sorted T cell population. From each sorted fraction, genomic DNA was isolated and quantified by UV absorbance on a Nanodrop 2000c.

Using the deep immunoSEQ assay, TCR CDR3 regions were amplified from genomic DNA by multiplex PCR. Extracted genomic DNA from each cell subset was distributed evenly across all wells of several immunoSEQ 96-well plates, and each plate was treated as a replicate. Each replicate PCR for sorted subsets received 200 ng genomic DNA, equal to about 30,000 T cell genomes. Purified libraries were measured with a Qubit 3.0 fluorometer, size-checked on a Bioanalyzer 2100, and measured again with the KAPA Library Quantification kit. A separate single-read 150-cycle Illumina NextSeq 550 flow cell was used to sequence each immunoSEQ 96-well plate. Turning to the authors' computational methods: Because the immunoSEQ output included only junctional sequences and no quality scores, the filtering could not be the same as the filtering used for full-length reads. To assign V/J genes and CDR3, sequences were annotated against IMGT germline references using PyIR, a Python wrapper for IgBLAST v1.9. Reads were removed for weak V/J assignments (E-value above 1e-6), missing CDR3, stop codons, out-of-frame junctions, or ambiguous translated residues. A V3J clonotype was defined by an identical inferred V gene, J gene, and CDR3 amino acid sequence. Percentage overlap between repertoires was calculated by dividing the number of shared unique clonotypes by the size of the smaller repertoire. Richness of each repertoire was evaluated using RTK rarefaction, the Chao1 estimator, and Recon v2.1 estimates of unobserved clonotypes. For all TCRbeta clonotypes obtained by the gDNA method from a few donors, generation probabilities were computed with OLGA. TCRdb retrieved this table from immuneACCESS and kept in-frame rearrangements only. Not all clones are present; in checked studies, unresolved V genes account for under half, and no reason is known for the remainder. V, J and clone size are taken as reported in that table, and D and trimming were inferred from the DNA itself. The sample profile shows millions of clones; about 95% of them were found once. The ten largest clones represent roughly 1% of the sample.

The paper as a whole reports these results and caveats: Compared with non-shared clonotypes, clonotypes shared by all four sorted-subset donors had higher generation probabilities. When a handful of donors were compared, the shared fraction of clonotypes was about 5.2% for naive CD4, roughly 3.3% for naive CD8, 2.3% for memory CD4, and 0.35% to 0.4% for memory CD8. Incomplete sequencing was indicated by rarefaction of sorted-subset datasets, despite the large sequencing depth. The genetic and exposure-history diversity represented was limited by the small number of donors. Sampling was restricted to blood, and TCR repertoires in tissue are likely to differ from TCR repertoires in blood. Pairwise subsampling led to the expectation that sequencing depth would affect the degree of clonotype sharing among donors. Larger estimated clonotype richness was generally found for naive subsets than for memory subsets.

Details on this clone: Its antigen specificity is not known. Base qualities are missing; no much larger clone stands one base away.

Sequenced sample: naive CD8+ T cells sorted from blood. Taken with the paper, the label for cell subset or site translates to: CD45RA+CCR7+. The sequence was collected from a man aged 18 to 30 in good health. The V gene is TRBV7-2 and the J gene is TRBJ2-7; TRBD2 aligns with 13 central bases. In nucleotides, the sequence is TGTGCCAGCAGCTTAGACGGGACTAGCGGGACCTACGAGCAGTACTTC. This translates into CASSLDGTSGTYEQYF. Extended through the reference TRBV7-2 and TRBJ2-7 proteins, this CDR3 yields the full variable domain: GAGVSQSPSNKVTEKGKDVELRCDPISGHTALYWYRQSLGQGLEFLIYFQGNSAPDKSGLPSDRFSAERTGGSVSTLTIQRTQQEDSAVYLCASSLDGTSGTYEQYFGPGTRLTVT.